This TCR beta chain was captured by sequencing in a study of CD8 T cells in Susac syndrome. The RNA input was roughly 0.45 to 1 ug, and it was reverse transcribed with random hexamers. With immunoSEQ multiplex PCR, TCR beta CDR3 was amplified across 54 Vbeta and 13 Jbeta. TCRdb analysed the immunoSEQ multiplex PCR reads with MiXCR anew, one entry per CDR3 protein. The sample shows 120,000 to 150,000 distinct CDR3 sequences, around 94% of them seen only once. The J segment lost 4 bases and the V segment lost 4 bases, leaving 7 bases of the junction unmatched. Germline lookup yields CDR1 SGHNT and CDR2 YYREEE (reference sequence). CDR3 size: 16 residues. Sequencing of TCR beta was carried out in blood CD8+ and CD4+ T cells. The authors negatively isolated CD8+ and CD4+ T cells and FACS-enriched TEMRA cells.

This chain connects TRBV5-4 to TRBJ2-5, with TRBD2 matching 13 bases. The receptor comes from a human donor in good health. Sequencing was done on a sample of CD4+ T cells from PBMCs. CDR3 sequence (DNA): TGTGCCAGCAGCCCTCGGACTAGCGGGAGAGGAGAGACCCAGTACTTC. Translated, it gives CASSPRTSGRGETQYF.